This T cell receptor (beta chain) was found in a study of shared clonotypes between healthy human individuals. Study background: CD4 naive and CD4 memory each took three plates per donor, while CD8 naive took two and CD8 memory one. Overall study results and limits: It was observed that approximately 5% of naive CD4 clonotypes were shared across a handful of donors. Represented diversity (both genetic and exposure-history) was limited by the small number of donors. The generation probabilities recorded for non-shared clonotypes fell below those of clonotypes shared by all four donors.

Turning to this clone: Antigen unknown.

Profiling relied on immunoSEQ multiplex PCR, and the TCRdb table lists in-frame clones only, not all of them. The profile covers about 800,000 clones, with about 96% appearing a single time and about 0.25% taken by the ten largest. CD45RO-negative CD8 cells positively selected for CCR7 made up the naive population, which excluded terminally differentiated effector memory CD45RA+ cells. CDR1 SGDLS and CDR2 YYNGEE come from the germline V gene. V dropped 3 bases and J dropped 7; count of bases not matched to a gene: 8. This CDR3 has 16 amino acids. The sample was naive CD8+ T cells sorted from blood. This chain joins TRBV9 and TRBJ2-1; 12 bases are shared with TRBD2. The TCR originated in a young man in good health. CDR3 sequence (DNA): TGTGCCAGCAGCGATAAAGTGACTAGCGGGAGTAATGAGCAGTTCTTC. It encodes CASSDKVTSGSNEQFF.